What follows are 10 T cell receptor beta chains derived from one specimen sequenced in a study of cytomegalovirus exposure and HLA in healthy donors. In the PCR, 60 Vbeta and 13 Jbeta primers were used. Repertoires were generated with immunoSEQ multiplex PCR, while TCRdb's copy carries only in-frame clones and drops some. The data contain around 110,000 clones, 81% of them singletons. Sequencing used PBMCs. The receptors derive from a woman aged 25 to 45 in good health and CMV-seronegative.

This rearrangement joins TRBV5-5 to TRBJ1-4; 9 bases agree with TRBD1. This CDR3 has 14 amino acids. Trimming removed 4 bases from V and 16 bases from J; junction bases left unmatched: 14. Looked up from germline, CDR1 is SGHKS and CDR2 is YYEKEE (reference sequence). The CDR3 DNA is TGTGCCAGCAGCGCGGTCCCGGGACAGGGTACACAGTTTTTT. It translates to CASSAVPGQGTQFF.

In DNA form, the CDR3 reads TGCGCCAGCAGCTTCGATTACGGGGAGGCCTACGAGCAGTACTTC. This gives the protein CASSFDYGEAYEQYF. V usage is TRBV5-1 and J usage is TRBJ2-7; possible D gene TRBD2, 6 bases. The CDR3 sequence is 15 residues long. V lost 2 bases, J lost 2 bases, and 14 bases lay in between. CDR1 and CDR2 (germline): SGHRS, YFSETQ. The full variable domain, rest sourced from reference TRBV5-1 and TRBJ2-7, is KAGVTQTPRYLIKTRGQQVTLSCSPISGHRSVSWYQQTPGQGLQFLFEYFSETQRNKGNFPGRFSGRQFSNSRSEMNVSTLELGDSALYLCASSFDYGEAYEQYFGPGTRLTVT.

The chain couples TRBV7-3 to TRBJ2-1; the D is unclear. This CDR3 is 13 amino acids long. V shed 5 bases and J shed 5 bases, with 10 bases lying between them. In germline, CDR1 is SGHTA, CDR2 FQGTGA. The CDR3 nucleotides are TGTGCCAGCAGCACTGAACCCAACAATGAGCAGTTCTTC. It encodes CASSTEPNNEQFF.

The rearrangement uses TRBV7-2 and TRBJ2-2; D is ambiguous. The length of the CDR3 is 11 residues. Per the germline V gene, CDR1 is SGHTA and CDR2 is FQGNSA. V lost 2 bases and J lost 9, with 4 bases in between. The chain's CDR3 is CASSLFRELFF. The CDR3 DNA follows: TGTGCCAGCAGCTTATTCAGGGAGCTGTTTTTT.

The genes are TRBV5-4 and TRBJ2-3; D is possibly TRBD2 (5 bases). Germline lookup yields CDR1 SGHNT and CDR2 YYREEE (reference sequence). The CDR3 is 15 residues long. The V gene lost 5 bases and the J gene lost 0 bases, with 13 bases spanning the gap. The CDR3 loop is CASSPDWRSTDTQYF. The CDR3 DNA reads as TGTGCCAGCAGTCCGGACTGGAGGAGCACAGATACGCAGTATTTT.

CDR3 loop: CASCGEGWFTEAFF. The CDR3 DNA reads TGTGCCAGCTGCGGCGAGGGTTGGTTCACTGAAGCTTTCTTT. This chain connects TRBV6-1 to TRBJ1-1; no clear D gene. Germline loops: CDR1 MNHNS, CDR2 SASEGT. The CDR3 sequence is 14 residues long. V shed 8 bases and J shed 4 bases, with 17 bases lying between them.

As to this clone: The junction differs from germline at one of its ends, possibly a read error. This chain connects TRBV7-7 to TRBJ2-5; D unresolved. The CDR3 extends over 13 amino acids. Per germline, CDR1 SSHAT and CDR2 FNYEAQ (reference sequence). CDR3 nucleotides: TGTGCTAGCAGCTTACGAGAGTTCGAGACCCAGTACTTC. This encodes CASSLREFETQYF.

The V and J genes are TRBV18 and TRBJ2-1; D ambiguous. The germline V gene has CDR1 KGHSH and CDR2 LQKENI. V gave up 0 bases and J gave up 0 bases, with 12 bases separating them. This CDR3 comprises 17 residues. The CDR3 region has the DNA TGTGCCAGCTCACCACCACTCACGTGGAGCTCCTACAATGAGCAGTTCTTC. This gives the protein CASSPPLTWSSYNEQFF.

This chain joins TRBV9 and TRBJ2-7; the D gene is possibly TRBD2 (5 bases). V gave up 4 bases and J gave up 2 bases, with 16 bases separating them. Germline CDR1 and CDR2: SGDLS and YYNGEE. The CDR3 extends over 15 amino acids. The CDR3 bases are TGTGCCAGCAGCCCCTCCGCGGGTGAGACCTACGAGCAGTACTTC. It yields the protein CASSPSAGETYEQYF.

The chain employs TRBV28 and TRBJ1-5; weak D call: TRBD1 (6 bases). From germline, CDR1 is MDHEN and CDR2 SYDVKM. Trimming removed 5 bases from V and 3 bases from J, with 14 bases in between. The CDR3 spans 15 residues. The CDR3 DNA follows: TGTGCCAGCAGTCTGTTGTTGGGGGCCAATCAGCCCCAGCATTTT. This codes for CASSLLLGANQPQHF.